These 26 T cell receptor beta chains came from one sample sequenced in a study of human T cells and chemical hapten exposure. As to time point: healthy volunteer bleed at 6 weeks. Total RNA was extracted from unfractionated whole blood. MiXCR, run by TCRdb on the RACE reads, gives a single entry per CDR3 protein. The sample consists of some 77,000 distinct CDR3 sequences, approximately 8.1% of them appearing once. Input material: whole blood. Receptors originate from a female donor in good health. Some clones in this sample may be carry-over from other donors' samples.

There are many counts of this clonotype. The chain recombines TRBV4-1 with TRBJ1-5, with TRBD1 matching 10 bases. In germline, CDR1 is MGHRA, CDR2 YSYEKL. The CDR3 has 18 residues. The V segment lost 5 bases and the J segment 0 bases; nucleotides outside the gene matches: 10. CDR3 nucleotide sequence: TGCGCCAGCAGCTCTTCGACAGGGGGCCTTAGTAGCAATCAGCCCCAGCATTTT. Protein: CASSSSTGGLSSNQPQHF.

The chain joins TRBV5-1 to TRBJ1-1; the match to TRBD1 covers 12 bases. V trimming: 2 bases; J trimming: 2 bases; junction bases outside the gene matches: 7. The CDR3 is 17 amino acids. Germline V lookup: CDR1 SGHRS, CDR2 YFSETQ. The CDR3 DNA reads as TGCGCCAGCAGCTTCACCGGGACAGGGGGCGCAAACACTGAAGCTTTCTTT. It yields the protein CASSFTGTGGANTEAFF.

In this sample, this clonotype turned up once. The chain is built from TRBV12-3 or TRBV12-4 and TRBJ2-7, with D perhaps TRBD1 (5 bases). Trimming pared 5 bases from V and 0 bases from J, leaving 11 bases between. The CDR3 has 14 residues. As DNA, the CDR3 is TGTGCCAGCAGTCCGTTGACAGTCTCCTACGAGCAGTACTTC. The encoded protein is CASSPLTVSYEQYF.

This clonotype occurred many times. The J gene is TRBJ2-3, the V gene TRBV12-3 or TRBV12-4, with 13 bases aligning to TRBD2. The CDR3 length is 17 residues. The V gene end was trimmed by 5 bases and the J gene end by 6 bases; junction bases not matched to a gene: 11. The CDR3 DNA reads TGTGCCAGCAGTCCCGGGACTAGCGGGGTAGTTATGGATACGCAGTATTTT. Residues: CASSPGTSGVVMDTQYF.

Concerning this clonotype itself: A much bigger clone sits one base away, suggesting this may be a read error. The V gene is TRBV12-3 or TRBV12-4, the J gene TRBJ1-1; 7 nucleotides agree with TRBD1. This CDR3 contains 14 residues. The CDR3 is CASSTGVAYTKAFF. DNA for the CDR3: TGTGCCAGCAGTACAGGGGTAGCTTACACTAAAGCTTTCTTT.

This clonotype appeared many times. The V gene is TRBV4-3, the J gene TRBJ2-7; TRBD1 might be the D (6 bases). CDR1 and CDR2 from the germline V gene are LGHNA and YSLEER. V dropped 0 bases and J dropped 0 bases, with 15 bases sitting between them. The CDR3 contains 17 residues. CDR3 in DNA: TGCGCCAGCAGCCAAGAAGGGGCAGGGGCCCCCTCCTACGAGCAGTACTTC. Its translation: CASSQEGAGAPSYEQYF.

This clonotype was counted at least ten times. The chain couples TRBV12-3 or TRBV12-4 to TRBJ2-7; D remains ambiguous. The CDR3 consists of 12 residues. Trimming left V 4 bases short and J 3 bases short, with 7 bases between. The CDR3 nucleotides are TGTGCCAGCAGTTCGCAGGACTACGAGCAGTACTTC. Protein sequence: CASSSQDYEQYF.

In its sample, this clonotype was seen a few times. The DNA of the CDR3 is TGTGCCAGCAGCCCCGGACTAGCGGGGGGACTCACAGATACGCAGTATTTT. It codes for CASSPGLAGGLTDTQYF. The rearrangement uses TRBV4-2 and TRBJ2-3; 14 bases are a match to TRBD2. Germline CDR1 and CDR2: LGHNA and YNFKEQ. V was clipped by 4 bases and J by 2 bases; unmatched bases: 5. This CDR3 contains 17 residues.

This clonotype was detected ten times or more. The chain combines TRBV18 with TRBJ2-3; D may correspond to TRBD1 or TRBD2 (5 bases each). Trimming stripped 3 bases from V and 2 bases from J, with 12 bases between. The germline V gene has CDR1 KGHSH and CDR2 LQKENI. This CDR3 is built from 15 residues. The CDR3 region has the DNA TGTGCCAGCTCACCCGGGGCTGGGACCACAGATACGCAGTATTTT. Its translation: CASSPGAGTTDTQYF. The full variable domain, in which reference TRBV18 and TRBJ2-3 provide the parts outside the CDR3, is NAGVMQNPRHLVRRRGQEARLRCSPMKGHSHVYWYRQLPEEGLKFMVYLQKENIIDESGMPKERFSAEFPKEGPSILRIQQVVRGDSAAYFCASSPGAGTTDTQYFGPGTRLTVL.

The rearrangement joins TRBV10-3 to TRBJ2-7; D is uncertain. Trimming shortened V by 3 bases and J by 3 bases, and 9 bases separated the two germline ends. The CDR3 is 13 amino acids. Germline assignment: CDR1 ENHRY and CDR2 SYGVKD. CDR3 in amino acids: CAISEGVGYEQYF. The CDR3 nucleotides are TGTGCCATCAGTGAAGGAGTGGGCTACGAGCAGTACTTC.

The sample holds many counts of this clonotype. The V gene is TRBV7-2, the J gene TRBJ2-7, with D possibly TRBD1 on 5 matching bases. CDR3 length: 15 residues. Germline CDR1 reads SGHTA; CDR2 reads FQGNSA. With 1 base removed from V and 4 bases from J, the gap between germline ends came to 14 bases. DNA for the CDR3: TGTGCCAGCAGCTTAGAAGTATCAGGGCCTTACGAGCAGTACTTC. Translation gives CASSLEVSGPYEQYF. Filled out from reference TRBV7-2 and TRBJ2-7, the complete variable domain reads GAGVSQSPSNKVTEKGKDVELRCDPISGHTALYWYRQSLGQGLEFLIYFQGNSAPDKSGLPSDRFSAERTGGSVSTLTIQRTQQEDSAVYLCASSLEVSGPYEQYFGPGTRLTVT.

This clonotype was seen ten or more times. This sequence joins TRBV20-1 and TRBJ1-1; D might be TRBD1 (5 bases). V was pared by 8 bases and J by 1 base, with 14 bases between. Per the germline V gene, CDR1 is DFQATT and CDR2 is SNEGSKA (reference sequence). This CDR3 is 13 amino acids long. DNA for the CDR3: TGCAGTCCCATAAAAACAGGGAACACTGAAGCTTTCTTT. It encodes CSPIKTGNTEAFF.

Many counts were recorded for this clonotype. The V and J genes are TRBV12-3 or TRBV12-4 and TRBJ1-6; a weak D match, TRBD1 (6 bases). The CDR3 length is 14 residues. The germline V and J ends were trimmed by 5 bases and 10 bases, with 15 bases remaining between them. CDR3 nucleotides: TGTGCCAGCAGTCTCGTCCTCGGGGGCTCACCCCTCCACTTT. This sequence encodes CASSLVLGGSPLHF.

This clonotype was picked up one time. A much larger clone lies one base from this, so it may be a read error. This rearrangement joins TRBV2 to TRBJ2-7; no clear D. Germline values: CDR1 SNHLY, CDR2 FYNNEI. The CDR3 length is 13 residues. With 5 bases removed from V and 4 bases from J, the gap between germline ends came to 12 bases. The DNA for the CDR3 is TGTGCCAGCAGTCGAAAGGGTCGGTACGAGCAGTACTTC. Translation gives CASSRKGRYEQYF.

This clonotype was seen repeatedly, ten times or more. This chain joins TRBV7-2 and TRBJ2-7; TRBD1 matches at 9 bases. Germline V lookup: CDR1 SGHTA, CDR2 FQGNSA. Trimming cost V 5 bases and J 4 bases; bases outside gene matches: 9. The CDR3 loop spans 15 amino acids. CDR3 amino acids: CASSARQGGYYEQYF. In nucleotides, the CDR3 is TGTGCCAGCAGCGCACGACAGGGGGGGTATTACGAGCAGTACTTC.

This clonotype was counted at least ten times. This chain links TRBV29-1 with TRBJ2-1; D unresolved. The CDR3 consists of 14 residues. CDR1 and CDR2 from the germline V gene are SQVTM and ANQGSEA. With 3 bases removed from V and 4 bases from J, the gap between germline ends came to 13 bases. CDR3: CSVDAQPSYNEQFF. DNA for the CDR3: TGCAGCGTTGATGCACAGCCTAGTTACAATGAGCAGTTCTTC.

The chain has TRBV3-1 and TRBJ1-1; D not resolved. The CDR3 consists of 15 residues. Germline V gene data show CDR1 as LGHDT and CDR2 as YNNKEL (reference sequence). The germline V and J ends were trimmed by 1 base and 4 bases, with 13 bases remaining between them. The CDR3 region has the DNA TGTGCCAGCAGCCAAGCCGGGATCCCGGCCACTGAAGCTTTCTTT. Its translation: CASSQAGIPATEAFF.

The CDR3, as DNA: TGTGCCAGCAGCGAATCCGGGACAATCTCCTACGAGCAGTACTTC. This sequence encodes CASSESGTISYEQYF. The chain is built from TRBV6-1 and TRBJ2-7, with D possibly TRBD1 on 6 matching bases. Germline V gene sequence: CDR1 MNHNS, CDR2 SASEGT. This CDR3 spans 15 amino acids. Deletions cut 6 bases from V and 0 bases from J, with 15 bases between.

The table lists this clonotype with many counts. The CDR3, as DNA: TGCAGCGTACGGACAGGGATAGGCAATGAGCAGTTCTTC. Translation gives CSVRTGIGNEQFF. The genes are TRBV29-1 and TRBJ2-1; 8 bases fit TRBD1. CDR1 and CDR2 (germline): SQVTM, ANQGSEA. The length of the CDR3 is 13 residues. J was trimmed by 6 bases and V by 6 bases; bases with no gene match: 7.

This clonotype was detected many times. V and J are TRBV12-3 or TRBV12-4 and TRBJ1-6, with D perhaps matching TRBD1 (5 bases). V was cut by 3 bases and J by 8 bases, with 11 bases left in between. This CDR3 spans 14 amino acids. DNA for the CDR3: TGTGCCAGCAGTTTGGAAAGGGGCTATTCACCCCTCCACTTT. Protein: CASSLERGYSPLHF.

CDR3 coding DNA: TGTGCCATCAGTGTGACTAGCGGGGACTACAATGAGCAGTTCTTC. Protein: CAISVTSGDYNEQFF. This chain joins TRBV10-3 and TRBJ2-1; 11 bases align to TRBD2. There are 15 residues in the CDR3. V lost 4 bases and J lost 3; bases outside the gene matches: 2. The germline gives CDR1 ENHRY, CDR2 SYGVKD.

This clonotype was observed a handful of times. CDR3 in amino acids: CASSLGTHNQPQHF. The CDR3 nucleotides are TGTGCCAGTAGTCTCGGGACCCATAATCAGCCCCAGCATTTT. The rearrangement joins TRBV19 to TRBJ1-5, with a weak D call TRBD1 (5 bases). V was cut by 5 bases and J by 4 bases, with 12 bases left in between. The germline V gene encodes CDR1 LNHDA and CDR2 SQIVND (reference sequence). This CDR3 region has 14 residues.

This clonotype was detected ten times or more. The chain couples TRBV29-1 to TRBJ2-1, with 8 bases identical to TRBD2. The ends lost 5 bases at V and 5 bases at J; junction bases unmatched: 11. CDR1 is SQVTM, CDR2 ANQGSEA, per germline. This CDR3 spans 15 amino acids. The CDR3 nucleotides read TGCAGCGTTACCGGGGACGGGAGGGCCGACAATGAGCAGTTCTTC. Translation: CSVTGDGRADNEQFF.

This chain connects TRBV6-1 to TRBJ1-1, with D possibly TRBD1 on 5 matching bases. Germline V gene data show CDR1 as MNHNS and CDR2 as SASEGT. Between the trimmed V and J ends, which lost 4 bases and 2 bases, there was a span of 8 bases. The CDR3 covers 13 residues. This chain's CDR3 is CASSGGGNTEAFF. In nucleotides, the CDR3 is TGTGCCAGCAGTGGTGGGGGAAACACTGAAGCTTTCTTT.

In this sample, this clonotype turned up many times. The gene calls are TRBV5-1 and TRBJ2-5, with D possibly being TRBD1 (5 bases). There are 15 residues in the CDR3. Germline assignment: CDR1 SGHRS and CDR2 YFSETQ. V was trimmed by 0 bases and J by 8 bases, leaving 17 bases between them. The CDR3: CASSLERSGLGTQYF. CDR3 bases: TGCGCCAGCAGCTTGGAACGTTCAGGGTTAGGTACCCAGTACTTC.

The V and J genes are TRBV5-1 and TRBJ1-5, with 7 bases identical to TRBD1. Germline values: CDR1 SGHRS, CDR2 YFSETQ. This CDR3 is built from 13 residues. V lost 0 bases and J lost 8; bases outside the gene matches: 2. Here the CDR3 DNA reads TGCGCCAGCAGCTTGGCAGGGGGAGAGCCCCAGCATTTT. Amino acid sequence: CASSLAGGEPQHF.